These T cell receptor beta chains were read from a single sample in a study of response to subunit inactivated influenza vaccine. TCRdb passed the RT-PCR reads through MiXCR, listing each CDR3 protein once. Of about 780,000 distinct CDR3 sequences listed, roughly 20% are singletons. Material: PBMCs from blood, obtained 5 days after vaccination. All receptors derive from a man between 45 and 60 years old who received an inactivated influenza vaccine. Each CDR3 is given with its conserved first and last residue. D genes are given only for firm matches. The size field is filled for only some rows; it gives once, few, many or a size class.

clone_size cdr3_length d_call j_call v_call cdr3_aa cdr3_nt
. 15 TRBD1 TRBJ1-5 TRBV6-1 CASSDRQGGGQPQHF TGTGCCAGCAGTGACCGACAGGGAGGCGGTCAGCCCCAGCATTTT
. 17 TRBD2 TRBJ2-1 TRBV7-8 CASKRTSGKGENNEQFF TGTGCCAGCAAGCGGACTAGCGGGAAAGGGGAGAACAATGAGCAGTTCTTC
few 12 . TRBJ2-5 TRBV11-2 CASSPSYETQYF TGTGCCAGCAGCCCGTCCTACGAGACCCAGTACTTC
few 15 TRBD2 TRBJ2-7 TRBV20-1 CSASQLAERAYEQYF TGCAGTGCTAGTCAACTAGCGGAGAGGGCCTACGAGCAGTACTTC
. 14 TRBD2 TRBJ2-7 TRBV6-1 CASRLTSSTYEQYF TGTGCCAGCAGACTGACTAGCAGTACCTACGAGCAGTACTTC
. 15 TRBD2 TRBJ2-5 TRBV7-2 CASRSGTSGQETQHF TGTGCCAGCAGATCCGGGACTAGCGGCCAAGAGACCCAGCACTTC
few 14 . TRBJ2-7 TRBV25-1 CASSEYNRDYEQYF TGTGCCAGCAGTGAATACAACAGGGACTACGAGCAGTACTTC
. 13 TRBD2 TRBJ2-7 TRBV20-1 CSAGSGTSREQYF TGCAGTGCTGGATCCGGGACTAGCAGGGAGCAGTACTTC
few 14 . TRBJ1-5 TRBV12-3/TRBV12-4 CASSSPGRGQPQHF TGTGCCAGCAGTTCCCCTGGGAGGGGCCAGCCCCAGCATTTT
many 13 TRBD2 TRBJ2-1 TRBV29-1 CSVGGGGNNEQFF TGCAGCGTTGGAGGCGGGGGTAACAATGAGCAGTTCTTC
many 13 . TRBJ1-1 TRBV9 CASSWGLNTEAFF TGTGCCAGCAGTTGGGGGCTGAACACTGAAGCTTTCTTT
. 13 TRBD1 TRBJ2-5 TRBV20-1 CSAHRPGGETQYF TGCAGTGCCCATCGGCCAGGGGGAGAGACCCAGTACTTC
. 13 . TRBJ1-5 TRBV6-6 CASSYSKDQPQHF TGTGCCAGCAGTTACTCCAAGGACCAGCCCCAGCATTTT
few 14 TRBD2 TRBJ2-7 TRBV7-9 CASSAQREGLEQYF TGTGCCAGCAGCGCTCAGCGGGAGGGCCTCGAGCAGTACTTC
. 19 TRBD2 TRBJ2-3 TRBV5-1 CASSAPGLAGLASTDTQYF TGCGCCAGCAGCGCACCGGGACTAGCGGGGTTGGCTAGCACAGATACGCAGTATTTT
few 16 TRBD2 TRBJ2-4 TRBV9 CASSEGLAVKGDIQYF TGTGCCAGCAGCGAGGGACTAGCGGTAAAAGGGGACATTCAGTACTTC
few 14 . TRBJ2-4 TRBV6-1 CASRTGAAKNIQYF TGTGCCAGCAGGACCGGGGCAGCCAAAAACATTCAGTACTTC
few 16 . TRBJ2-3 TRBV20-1 CSARGGGGRGTDTQYF TGCAGTGCTAGAGGGGGCGGGGGCAGGGGCACAGATACGCAGTATTTT
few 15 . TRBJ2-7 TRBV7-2 CASSLSNQVSYEQYF TGTGCCAGCAGCTTAAGCAACCAGGTTTCGTACGAGCAGTACTTC
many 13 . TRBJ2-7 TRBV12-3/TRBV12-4 CASSKGFNYEQYF TGTGCCAGCAGTAAAGGGTTTAACTACGAGCAGTACTTC
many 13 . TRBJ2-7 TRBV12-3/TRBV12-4 CASSLGPPAEQYF TGTGCCAGCAGTTTGGGACCCCCGGCCGAGCAGTACTTC
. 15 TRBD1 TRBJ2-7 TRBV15 CATSARDRGTYEQYF TGTGCCACCAGCGCCCGGGACAGGGGGACCTACGAGCAGTACTTC